The text below deals with one T cell receptor beta chain. There is no known antigen for this receptor. Per-base qualities were not stored, and no clone one base away is much larger. The sequencer listed for this sample is Illumina HiSeq 2000. TCR beta chain libraries were generated through multiplex PCR amplification. The amplified TCR beta chain products were analyzed by high-throughput sequencing. Through fastp at Q25 and MiXCR, TCRdb rebuilt clones from the public reads, retaining in-frame beta chains. Rows are unified per CDR3 protein, each entry keeping the most common DNA and genes. Counted in this sample were about 14,000 distinct CDR3 sequences; around three fifths of them appeared once. The top ten clonotypes cover 30% of the sample. Clipping removes 3 bases from V and 6 bases from J, with 5 as the unmatched junction base count. In the germline V gene, CDR1 corresponds to MNHNS and CDR2 to SASEGT. The CDR3 spans 14 residues, from the cysteine through the phenylalanine. Of the read, only the CDR3 DNA is kept; its 42 bases are in frame from base 1.

This sample stems from a study of breast tumors, draining lymph nodes, adjacent tissues listed by TCRdb under 2016. Turning to the overall study: The study compared TCR beta repertoires across tumor, adjacent nontumor tissue and axillary lymph nodes from breast cancer patients. In human breast cancer, the study set out to evaluate how tumor, surrounding tissue and draining lymph node repertoires relate to one another and whether T cells may move between these sites.

The adjacent samples were made up of nontumor breast tissue that surrounded the tumor. Broader findings and caveats from the paper: The conclusion that tumor T cells originate in lymph nodes was presented as consistent with a hypothesis rather than as directly demonstrated. In luminal-like breast cancer, tumor and nontumor tissue repertoires resembled each other significantly more than in basal-like breast cancer. Tumors showed preferential V and J gene usage, and their T-cell repertoire diversity fell below that of lymph nodes yet above that of nontumor tissue. The data were considered consistent with the idea that most tumor T cells come from the lymph node and then expand in tumor tissue.

The chain is made from TRBV6-1 and TRBJ2-7; TRBD1 fits 10 bases in the junction. The sample consisted of tumor-adjacent breast tissue. The TCR originated in a female donor with breast cancer. Some clones in this sample may be carry-over from other donors' samples. This receptor carries the CDR3 CASSEGQGPREQYF. The DNA sequence is given as TGTGCCAGCAGTGAGGGACAGGGGCCTCGCGAGCAGTACTTC.